A selection of T cell receptor beta chains follows, all from one sample in a study of T cell repertoires in ileal Crohn's disease. The data were produced by immunoSEQ multiplex PCR, yet TCRdb's version contains in-frame clones alone and is incomplete. Of 30,000 or so clones in the sample, roughly 77% were seen once. What was sequenced was ileal tissue. All receptors derive from an adult with Crohn's disease. Each CDR3 is given with its conserved first and last residue. Each record gives: clone size, CDR3 length, V gene, CDR3 protein. Not all rows give a size; the values are once, few, many and, for expanded clones, a class.

abundance: .
len: 11
v_gene: TRBV20-1
CDR3aa: CSAEDRDGYTF

abundance: .
len: 13
v_gene: TRBV10-1
CDR3aa: CASSAGTGYEQYF

abundance: .
len: 16
v_gene: TRBV15
CDR3aa: CATSSSLLGAFYGYTF

abundance: .
len: 17
v_gene: TRBV19
CDR3aa: CATTRERADSGANVLTF

abundance: .
len: 14
v_gene: TRBV7-2
CDR3aa: CASSPTGGAGLQHF

abundance: .
len: 15
v_gene: TRBV10-2
CDR3aa: CASSEWTDRGTEAFF

abundance: few
len: 8
v_gene: TRBV6-5
CDR3aa: CASSLSTF

abundance: .
len: 16
v_gene: TRBV11-2
CDR3aa: CASSLGFEGGYYGYTF

abundance: .
len: 14
v_gene: TRBV5-1
CDR3aa: CASSFGRGSEKLFF

abundance: .
len: 15
v_gene: TRBV11-2
CDR3aa: CASSFVGVGGYEQYF

abundance: .
len: 14
v_gene: TRBV7-9
CDR3aa: CASSSQGGVETQYF

abundance: .
len: 16
v_gene: TRBV10-3
CDR3aa: CAISESGRQGTYEQYF

abundance: few
len: 16
v_gene: TRBV9
CDR3aa: CASSVTGTGNTDTQYF

abundance: few
len: 15
v_gene: TRBV19
CDR3aa: CASSISGYSNYGYTF

abundance: few
len: 15
v_gene: TRBV5-1
CDR3aa: CASRSRPDREETQYF

abundance: .
len: 15
v_gene: TRBV6-1
CDR3aa: CASSDVSLMNTEAFF

abundance: .
len: 18
v_gene: TRBV14
CDR3aa: CASSQQRGAGRAYNEQFF

abundance: .
len: 15
v_gene: TRBV7-9
CDR3aa: CASNSIGADSYEQYF

abundance: .
len: 16
v_gene: TRBV4-1
CDR3aa: CASSQAGGLGGNEQFF

abundance: .
len: 14
v_gene: TRBV4-1
CDR3aa: CASSPGTGFNEQFF

abundance: once
len: 13
v_gene: TRBV29-1
CDR3aa: CSVYSGQGRGYTF

abundance: .
len: 14
v_gene: TRBV7-2
CDR3aa: CASSLAQATREQFF

abundance: once
len: 15
v_gene: TRBV7-9
CDR3aa: CASSLWGGGYNEQYF

abundance: .
len: 15
v_gene: TRBV7-8
CDR3aa: CASSLGQTYNSPLHF

abundance: .
len: 13
v_gene: TRBV7-8
CDR3aa: CASSYNGLQGYTF

abundance: .
len: 14
v_gene: TRBV7-2
CDR3aa: CASSRTGGAGELFF

abundance: .
len: 11
v_gene: TRBV11-2
CDR3aa: CASSLATEAFF

abundance: .
len: 16
v_gene: TRBV4-3
CDR3aa: CASSQDVWDRGYEQYF

abundance: few
len: 12
v_gene: TRBV27
CDR3aa: CASSHRTDTQYF

abundance: .
len: 14
v_gene: TRBV4-1
CDR3aa: CASSPLDRGYGYTF

abundance: .
len: 13
v_gene: TRBV6-4
CDR3aa: CASSRERGEKLFF

abundance: once
len: 15
v_gene: TRBV4-1
CDR3aa: CASSQDPTGANVLTF

abundance: once
len: 15
v_gene: TRBV19
CDR3aa: CANSIDRGGGDIQYF

abundance: few
len: 21
v_gene: TRBV5-1
CDR3aa: CASSLFPGLAGGIPSTDTQYF

abundance: .
len: 14
v_gene: TRBV7-8
CDR3aa: CATSLTGGEKTQYF

abundance: .
len: 17
v_gene: TRBV27
CDR3aa: CASSLRQGQSLNYGYTF

abundance: .
len: 15
v_gene: TRBV2
CDR3aa: CASSGKRGASYEQYF

abundance: .
len: 14
v_gene: TRBV7-2
CDR3aa: CASSSGAQSYEQYF

abundance: .
len: 12
v_gene: TRBV7-2
CDR3aa: CASSSAGNTIYF

abundance: .
len: 14
v_gene: TRBV6-5
CDR3aa: CASIRDRGSDTQYF

abundance: .
len: 15
v_gene: TRBV7-2
CDR3aa: CASSLRRTSDTEQYF

abundance: .
len: 14
v_gene: TRBV27
CDR3aa: CASSWDRGTNGYTF

abundance: few
len: 15
v_gene: TRBV27
CDR3aa: CASSTPDSPDYEQYF

abundance: .
len: 14
v_gene: TRBV28
CDR3aa: CASSLSGGNTEAFF

abundance: .
len: 12
v_gene: TRBV10-3
CDR3aa: CAISADNYGYTF

abundance: .
len: 15
v_gene: TRBV11-1
CDR3aa: CASSLGTSPADTQYF

abundance: .
len: 17
v_gene: TRBV5-6
CDR3aa: CASSDRDRGREGYGYTF

abundance: .
len: 14
v_gene: TRBV9
CDR3aa: CASSRDINTGELFF

abundance: .
len: 12
v_gene: TRBV6-5
CDR3aa: CASSDTGGGYTF

abundance: .
len: 13
v_gene: TRBV9
CDR3aa: CASSPTDNSPLHF

abundance: once
len: 14
v_gene: TRBV18
CDR3aa: CASSPGGGTGELFF

abundance: .
len: 17
v_gene: TRBV19
CDR3aa: CASSSPSSQAMNTEAFF

abundance: .
len: 18
v_gene: TRBV7-2
CDR3aa: CASSLVLGQGVGSYEQYF

abundance: .
len: 15
v_gene: TRBV2
CDR3aa: CASSEFDIGNTEAFF

abundance: .
len: 13
v_gene: TRBV5-8
CDR3aa: CASSPRGPYGYTF

abundance: .
len: 13
v_gene: TRBV6-5
CDR3aa: CASWGGTYSPLHF

abundance: .
len: 14
v_gene: TRBV4-2
CDR3aa: CASSQEGASYEQYF